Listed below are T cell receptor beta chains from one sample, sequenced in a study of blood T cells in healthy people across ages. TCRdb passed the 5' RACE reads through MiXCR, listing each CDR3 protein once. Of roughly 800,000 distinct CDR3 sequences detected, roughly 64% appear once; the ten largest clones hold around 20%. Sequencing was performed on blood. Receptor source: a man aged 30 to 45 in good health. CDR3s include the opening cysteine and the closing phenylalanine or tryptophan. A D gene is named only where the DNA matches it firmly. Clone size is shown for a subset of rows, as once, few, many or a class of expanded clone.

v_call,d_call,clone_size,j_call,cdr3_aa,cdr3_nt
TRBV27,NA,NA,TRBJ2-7,CASGWGPAPSYEQYF,TGTGCCAGCGGTTGGGGGCCGGCCCCTTCCTACGAGCAGTACTTC
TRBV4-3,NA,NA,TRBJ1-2,CASSQEREAGGYTF,TGCGCCAGCAGCCAAGAAAGGGAGGCAGGTGGCTACACCTTC
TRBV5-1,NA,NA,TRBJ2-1,CASSLVLTGARNNEQFF,TGCGCCAGCAGCTTAGTCCTAACCGGGGCCAGAAACAATGAGCAGTTCTTC
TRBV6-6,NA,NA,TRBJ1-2,CASRGGEGTFYGYTF,TGTGCCAGCAGGGGAGGGGAGGGAACGTTCTATGGCTACACCTTC
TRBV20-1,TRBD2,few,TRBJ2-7,CSARGGLTSYEQYF,TGCAGTGCTAGGGGGGGACTAACGAGTTACGAGCAGTACTTC
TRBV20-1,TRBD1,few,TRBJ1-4,CSAKGQPNEKLFF,TGCAGTGCTAAGGGACAGCCAAATGAAAAACTGTTTTTT
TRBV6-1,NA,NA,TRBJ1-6,CASREDRDGDNSPLHF,TGTGCCAGCAGGGAAGATAGGGACGGTGATAATTCACCCCTCCACTTT
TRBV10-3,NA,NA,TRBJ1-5,CAISQDGGNQPQHF,TGTGCCATCAGTCAGGATGGGGGTAATCAGCCCCAGCATTTT
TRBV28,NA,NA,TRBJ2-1,CASSLRGILYNEQFF,TGTGCCAGCAGTTTAAGAGGGATACTATACAATGAGCAGTTCTTC
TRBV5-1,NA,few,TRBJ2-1,CASSLGQNEQFF,TGCGCCAGCAGCTTGGGACAGAACGAGCAGTTCTTC
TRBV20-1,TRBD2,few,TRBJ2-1,CSASLAGRFINEQFF,TGCAGTGCTAGTCTAGCGGGAAGGTTTATTAATGAGCAGTTCTTC
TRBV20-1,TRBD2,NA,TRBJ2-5,CSASGVAGVSWGETQYF,TGCAGTGCTAGTGGGGTAGCGGGAGTTTCTTGGGGGGAGACCCAGTACTTC
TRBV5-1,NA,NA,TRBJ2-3,CASSFLPLTDTQYF,TGCGCCAGCAGCTTCCTCCCTCTCACAGATACGCAGTATTTT
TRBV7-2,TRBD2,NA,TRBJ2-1,CASSLASGSHEQFF,TGTGCCAGCAGCTTAGCTAGCGGGAGCCATGAGCAGTTCTTC
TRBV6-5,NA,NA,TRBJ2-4,CASSTSSAAKNIQYF,TGTGCCAGCAGTACCTCTTCAGCAGCCAAAAACATTCAGTACTTC
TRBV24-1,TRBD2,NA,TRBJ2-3,CATSDPGRGARNTQYF,TGTGCCACCAGTGACCCCGGGAGGGGGGCACGGAATACGCAGTATTTT
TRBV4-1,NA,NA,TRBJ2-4,CASSQESGTVGRNIQYF,TGCGCCAGCAGCCAAGAATCAGGGACGGTGGGACGGAACATTCAGTACTTC
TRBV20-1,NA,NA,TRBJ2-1,CSARGYGSGSSYNEQFF,TGCAGTGCTAGAGGTTACGGTAGCGGCAGCTCCTACAATGAGCAGTTCTTC
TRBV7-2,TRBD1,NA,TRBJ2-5,CASSLSRGRQFEQYF,TGTGCCAGCAGCTTATCTAGGGGGCGCCAATTTGAGCAGTACTTC
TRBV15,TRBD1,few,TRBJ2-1,CATSRGQGGDLVNEQFF,TGTGCCACCAGCAGAGGACAGGGGGGCGATTTGGTGAATGAGCAGTTCTTC
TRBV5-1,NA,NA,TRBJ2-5,CASSFSPEGSGRETQYF,TGCGCCAGCAGCTTCAGTCCGGAGGGGTCTGGGAGAGAGACCCAGTACTTC
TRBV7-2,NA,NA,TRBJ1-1,CASSSLGWENTEAFF,TGTGCCAGCAGCTCCTTGGGGTGGGAGAACACTGAAGCTTTCTTT
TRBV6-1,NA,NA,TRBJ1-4,CASRRDRRVEKLFF,TGTGCCAGCAGACGGGACCGGAGAGTGGAAAAACTGTTTTTT
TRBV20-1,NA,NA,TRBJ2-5,CSANRAQETQYF,TGCAGTGCTAACAGGGCCCAAGAGACCCAGTACTTC
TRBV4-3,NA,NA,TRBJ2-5,CASSQGKNRETQYF,TGCGCCAGCAGCCAAGGAAAGAACCGCGAGACCCAGTACTTC
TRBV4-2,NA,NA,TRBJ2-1,CASSQDYGWGAGVHNEQFF,TGTGCCAGCAGCCAAGATTATGGCTGGGGGGCGGGAGTCCACAATGAGCAGTTCTTC
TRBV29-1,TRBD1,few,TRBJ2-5,CSAGDRVQETQYF,TGCAGCGCCGGGGACAGGGTTCAAGAGACCCAGTACTTC
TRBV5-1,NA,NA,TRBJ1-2,CASSLLNGGSSSYTF,TGCGCCAGCAGCTTGTTAAACGGAGGTTCCAGTAGCTACACCTTC
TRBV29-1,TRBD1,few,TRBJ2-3,CSVEGQGWGTDTQYF,TGCAGCGTTGAAGGACAGGGATGGGGCACAGATACGCAGTATTTT
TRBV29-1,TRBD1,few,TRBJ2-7,CSVLDRAGYEQYF,TGCAGCGTTTTGGACAGGGCTGGTTACGAGCAGTACTTC
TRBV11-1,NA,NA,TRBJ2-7,CASSLNIGQPYEQYF,TGTGCCAGCAGCTTAAATATAGGACAACCCTACGAGCAGTACTTC